This TCR beta chain was retrieved from a study of T cells after somatic rescue of genetic block. The CDR3 contains 15 residues. Germline lookup yields CDR1 SGHNT and CDR2 YYREEE (reference sequence). J was trimmed by 0 bases and V by 4 bases; bases with no gene match: 5. Only in-frame clones appear in the TCRdb table, and some are missing; sequencing was by immunoSEQ multiplex PCR. In the table there are 85,000 to 90,000 clones, 85% to 90% of which are singletons. The sequence came from a woman between 18 and 29 years old. The sample comprised peripheral blood mononuclear cells (PBMCs). This chain links TRBV5-4 with TRBJ2-3, with 7 bases fitting TRBD1. The CDR3 DNA is TGTGCCAGCAGCGGGGACAGCCCTAGCACAGATACGCAGTATTTT. It specifies CASSGDSPSTDTQYF.